The sequence of this T cell receptor (beta chain) was determined in a study of cytomegalovirus exposure and HLA in healthy donors. Overall study: When 350 to 500 donors were genotyped, about 80% of them were found to fall in the Caucasian-associated ancestry cluster.

Study results and limitations: As confirmed in vitro, a few CMV-associated chains were specific for CMV antigens. Exclusion applied to some V segments, including TRBV6-2 and TRBV6-3, as they were indistinguishable. Cytomegalovirus status was reportedly diagnosed by the classifier with high specificity and sensitivity.

Remarks on this clone: As yet, its antigen is unknown.

V was clipped by 0 bases and J by 3 bases, with 18 bases between them. The CDR3 is 17 residues long. Germline V gene lookup returns CDR1 SGHRS and CDR2 YFSETQ. Researchers ran the PCR with 60 Vbeta and 13 Jbeta primers. TCRdb's copy holds only in-frame clones and misses some; the assay was immunoSEQ multiplex PCR. This table holds around 120,000 clones, 60% to 85% found once. The sequencing input was PBMCs. The origin of this receptor is a woman in her 30s in good health and CMV-seropositive. The gene calls are TRBV5-1 and TRBJ1-1, with a tentative D call TRBD1 (5 bases). The CDR3 coding sequence is TGCGCCAGCAGCTTGGCCGTAGGGGCCGGTCGGGACACTGAAGCTTTCTTT. Amino acid sequence: CASSLAVGAGRDTEAFF.